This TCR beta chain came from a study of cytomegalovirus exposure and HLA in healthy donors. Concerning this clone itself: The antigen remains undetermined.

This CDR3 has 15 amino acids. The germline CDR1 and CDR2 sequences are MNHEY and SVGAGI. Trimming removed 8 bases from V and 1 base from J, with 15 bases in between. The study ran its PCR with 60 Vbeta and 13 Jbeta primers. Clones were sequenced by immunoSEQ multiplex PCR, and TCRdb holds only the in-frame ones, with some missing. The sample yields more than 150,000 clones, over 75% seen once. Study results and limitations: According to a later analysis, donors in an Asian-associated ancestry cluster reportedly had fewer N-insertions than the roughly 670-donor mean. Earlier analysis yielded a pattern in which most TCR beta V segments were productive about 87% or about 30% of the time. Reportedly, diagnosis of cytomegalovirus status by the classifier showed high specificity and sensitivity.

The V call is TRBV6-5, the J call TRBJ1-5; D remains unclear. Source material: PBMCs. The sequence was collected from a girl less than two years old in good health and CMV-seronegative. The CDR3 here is CASSLTSASNQPQHF. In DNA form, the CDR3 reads TGTGCCAGCTCATTGACGAGCGCGAGCAATCAGCCCCAGCATTTT.